This T cell receptor (beta chain) is from a study of CD8 T cells in Susac syndrome. An input of 0.5 to 1 ug of RNA was subjected to reverse transcription using random hexamers. Using its own MiXCR run on the immunoSEQ multiplex PCR reads, TCRdb lists one record per CDR3 protein. The sample has 160,000 or so distinct CDR3 sequences, around 95% seen once. The CDR3 covers 12 residues. The V end was cut by 6 bases, the J end by 3 bases, with 12 bases between. Per the germline V gene, CDR1 is SQVTM and CDR2 is ANQGSEA. The sequenced sample was CD8+ T cells from PBMCs. The receptor was derived from a human donor with multiple sclerosis. The chain links TRBV29-1 to TRBJ2-7, with D tentatively TRBD1 or TRBD2 (5 bases each). CDR3 sequence reads: CSVGGDLYEQYF. The DNA of the CDR3 is TGCAGCGTCGGTGGGGACCTCTACGAGCAGTACTTC.